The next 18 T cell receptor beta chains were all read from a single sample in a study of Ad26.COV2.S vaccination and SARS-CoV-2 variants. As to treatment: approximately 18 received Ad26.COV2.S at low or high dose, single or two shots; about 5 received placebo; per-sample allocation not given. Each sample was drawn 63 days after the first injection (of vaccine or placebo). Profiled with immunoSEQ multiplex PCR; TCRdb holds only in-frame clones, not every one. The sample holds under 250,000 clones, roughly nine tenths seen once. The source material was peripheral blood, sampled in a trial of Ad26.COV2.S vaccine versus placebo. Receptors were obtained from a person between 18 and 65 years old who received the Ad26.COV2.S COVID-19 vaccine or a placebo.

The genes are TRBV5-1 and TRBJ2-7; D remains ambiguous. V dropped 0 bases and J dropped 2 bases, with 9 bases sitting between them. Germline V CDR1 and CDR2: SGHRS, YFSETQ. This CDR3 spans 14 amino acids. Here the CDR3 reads CASSLGSDAYEQYF. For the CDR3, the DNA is TGCGCCAGCAGCTTGGGCAGCGATGCCTACGAGCAGTACTTC.

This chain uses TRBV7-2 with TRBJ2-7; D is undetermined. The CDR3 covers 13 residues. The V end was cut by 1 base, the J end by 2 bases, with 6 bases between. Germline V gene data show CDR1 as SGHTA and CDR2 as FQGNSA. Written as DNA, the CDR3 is TGTGCCAGCAGCTTAGGGAGAGCCTACGAGCAGTACTTC. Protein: CASSLGRAYEQYF.

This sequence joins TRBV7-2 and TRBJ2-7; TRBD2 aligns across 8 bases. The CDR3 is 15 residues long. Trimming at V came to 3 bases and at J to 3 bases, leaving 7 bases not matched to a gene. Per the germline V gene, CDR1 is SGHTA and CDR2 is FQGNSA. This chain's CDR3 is CASSFSTSVGYEQYF. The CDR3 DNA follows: TGTGCCAGCAGCTTCTCGACTAGCGTGGGCTACGAGCAGTACTTC.

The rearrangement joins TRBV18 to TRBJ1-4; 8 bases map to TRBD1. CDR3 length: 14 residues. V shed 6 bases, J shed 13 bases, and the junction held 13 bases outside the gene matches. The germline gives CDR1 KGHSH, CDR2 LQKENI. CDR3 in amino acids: CASSAYQGQGRLFF. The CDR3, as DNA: TGTGCCAGCTCGGCGTATCAAGGACAGGGTCGACTGTTTTTT.

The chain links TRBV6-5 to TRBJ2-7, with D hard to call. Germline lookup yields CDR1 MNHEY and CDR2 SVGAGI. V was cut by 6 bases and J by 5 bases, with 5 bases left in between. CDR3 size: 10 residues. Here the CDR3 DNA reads TGTGCCAGCAGGGCTCACGAGCAGTACTTC. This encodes CASRAHEQYF.

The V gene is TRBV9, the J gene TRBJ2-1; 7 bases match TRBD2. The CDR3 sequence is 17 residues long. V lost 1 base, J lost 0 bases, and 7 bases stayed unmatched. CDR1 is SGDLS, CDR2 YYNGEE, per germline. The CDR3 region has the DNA TGTGCCAGCAGCGTATTGGCTAGCGGTTTCTCCTACAATGAGCAGTTCTTC. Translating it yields CASSVLASGFSYNEQFF.

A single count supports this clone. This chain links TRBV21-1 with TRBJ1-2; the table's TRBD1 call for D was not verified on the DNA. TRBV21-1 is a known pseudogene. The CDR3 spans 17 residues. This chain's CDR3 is CASSKAPRTGINYGYTF. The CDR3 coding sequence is TGTGCCAGCAGCAAAGCACCGCGCACAGGGATCAACTATGGCTACACCTTC.

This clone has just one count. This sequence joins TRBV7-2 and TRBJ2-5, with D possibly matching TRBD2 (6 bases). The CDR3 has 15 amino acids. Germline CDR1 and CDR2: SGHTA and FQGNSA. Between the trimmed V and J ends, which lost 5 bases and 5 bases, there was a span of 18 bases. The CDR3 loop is CASSPGGAGEETQYF. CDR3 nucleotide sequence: TGTGCCAGCAGCCCCGGAGGGGCAGGTGAGGAGACCCAGTACTTC.

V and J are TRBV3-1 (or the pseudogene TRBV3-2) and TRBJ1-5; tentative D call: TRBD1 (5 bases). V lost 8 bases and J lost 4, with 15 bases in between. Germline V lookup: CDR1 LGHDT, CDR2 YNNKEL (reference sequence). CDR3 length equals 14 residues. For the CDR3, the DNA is TGTGCCAGCGAGTCGGGGCTCCGAAATCAGCCCCAGCATTTT. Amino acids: CASESGLRNQPQHF.

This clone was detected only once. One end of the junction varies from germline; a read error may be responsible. The CDR3 DNA is TGCGCCAGCAGCCACCACGCACCCTTAATCCTAGCGTTT. Translated, it gives CASSHHAPLILAF. V gene TRBV4-3 combines with J gene TRBJ1-1, with D unclear. CDR1 LGHNA and CDR2 YSLEER come from the germline V gene. The CDR3 sequence is 13 residues long.

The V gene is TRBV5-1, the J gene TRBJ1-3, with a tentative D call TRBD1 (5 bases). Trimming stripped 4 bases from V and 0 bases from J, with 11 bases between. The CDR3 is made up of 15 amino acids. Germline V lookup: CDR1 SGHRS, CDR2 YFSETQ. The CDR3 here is CASSHPTASGNTIYF. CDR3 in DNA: TGCGCCAGCAGCCACCCGACAGCCTCTGGAAACACCATATATTTT.

CDR3 amino acids: CASSYWAGASKNIQYF. In DNA, the CDR3 is TGTGCCAGCAGTTACTGGGCGGGGGCGAGCAAAAACATTCAGTACTTC. This chain joins TRBV6-2 or TRBV6-3 and TRBJ2-4, with TRBD2 as a possible D gene (7 bases). Germline CDR1 and CDR2: MNHEY and SVGEGT. Between the trimmed V and J ends, which lost 1 base and 3 bases, there was a span of 13 bases. The CDR3 length is 16 residues.

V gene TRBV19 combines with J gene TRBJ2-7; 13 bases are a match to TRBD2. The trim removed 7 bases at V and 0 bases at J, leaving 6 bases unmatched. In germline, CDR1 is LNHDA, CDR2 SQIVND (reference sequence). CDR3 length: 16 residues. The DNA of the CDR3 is TGTGCCAGTACCCCCGGGACTAGCGGGGCCTCCTACGAGCAGTACGTC. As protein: CASTPGTSGASYEQYV.

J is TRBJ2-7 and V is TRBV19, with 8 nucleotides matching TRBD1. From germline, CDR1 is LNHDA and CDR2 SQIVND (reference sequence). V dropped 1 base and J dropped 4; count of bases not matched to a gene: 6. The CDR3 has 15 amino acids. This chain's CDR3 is CASSIVRQGRYEQYF. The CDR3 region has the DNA TGTGCCAGTAGTATAGTTCGACAGGGGAGGTACGAGCAGTACTTC.

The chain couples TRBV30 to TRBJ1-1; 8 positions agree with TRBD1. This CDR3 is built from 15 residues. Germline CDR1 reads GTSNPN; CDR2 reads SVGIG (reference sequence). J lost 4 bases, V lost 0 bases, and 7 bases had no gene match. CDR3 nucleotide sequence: TGTGCCTGGAGTGTGCAGGGGGCTCAGAGCACTGAAGCTTTCTTT. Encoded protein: CAWSVQGAQSTEAFF.

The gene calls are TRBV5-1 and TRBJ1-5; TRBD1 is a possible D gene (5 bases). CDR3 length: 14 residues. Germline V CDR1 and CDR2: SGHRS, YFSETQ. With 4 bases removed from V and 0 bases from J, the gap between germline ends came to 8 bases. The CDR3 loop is CASSQGDSNQPQHF. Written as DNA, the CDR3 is TGCGCCAGCAGCCAAGGGGATAGCAATCAGCCCCAGCATTTT.

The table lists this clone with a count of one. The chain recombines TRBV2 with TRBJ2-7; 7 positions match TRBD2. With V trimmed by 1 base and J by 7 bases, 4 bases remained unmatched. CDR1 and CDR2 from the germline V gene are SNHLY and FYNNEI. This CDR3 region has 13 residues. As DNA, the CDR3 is TGTGCCAGCAGTGAAGAGGCTAGCGGTGAGCAGTACGTC. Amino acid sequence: CASSEEASGEQYV.

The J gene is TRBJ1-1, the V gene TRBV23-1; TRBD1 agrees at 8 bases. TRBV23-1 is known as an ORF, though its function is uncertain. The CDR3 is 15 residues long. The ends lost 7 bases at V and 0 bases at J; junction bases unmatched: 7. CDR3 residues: CASTFDRGMNTEAFF. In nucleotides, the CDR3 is TGCGCCAGCACATTCGACAGGGGAATGAACACTGAAGCTTTCTTT.